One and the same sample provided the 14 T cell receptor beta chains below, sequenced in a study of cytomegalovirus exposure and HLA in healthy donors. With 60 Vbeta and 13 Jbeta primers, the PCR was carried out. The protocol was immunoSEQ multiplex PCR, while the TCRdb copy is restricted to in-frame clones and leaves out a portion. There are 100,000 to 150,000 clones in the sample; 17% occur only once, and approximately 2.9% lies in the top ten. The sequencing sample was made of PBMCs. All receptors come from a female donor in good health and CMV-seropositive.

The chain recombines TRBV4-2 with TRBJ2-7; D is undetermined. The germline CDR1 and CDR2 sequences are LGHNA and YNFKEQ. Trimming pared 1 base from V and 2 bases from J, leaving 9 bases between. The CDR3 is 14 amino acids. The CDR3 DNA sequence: TGTGCCAGCAGCCAAGGGTATTCGGCCTACGAGCAGTACTTC. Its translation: CASSQGYSAYEQYF.

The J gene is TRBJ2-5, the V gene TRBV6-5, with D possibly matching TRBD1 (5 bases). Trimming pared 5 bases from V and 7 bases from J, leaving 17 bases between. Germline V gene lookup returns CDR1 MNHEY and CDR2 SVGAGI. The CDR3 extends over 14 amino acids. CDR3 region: CASSPGHMKGTQYF. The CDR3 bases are TGTGCCAGCAGTCCTGGACATATGAAAGGGACCCAGTACTTC.

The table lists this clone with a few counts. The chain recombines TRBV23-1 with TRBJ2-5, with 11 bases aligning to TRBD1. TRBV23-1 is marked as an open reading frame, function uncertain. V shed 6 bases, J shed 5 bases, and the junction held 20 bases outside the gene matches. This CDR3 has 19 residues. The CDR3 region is CASRTFSGTGGPPNETQYF. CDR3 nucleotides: TGCGCCAGCAGGACCTTTTCCGGGACAGGGGGACCTCCAAATGAGACCCAGTACTTC.

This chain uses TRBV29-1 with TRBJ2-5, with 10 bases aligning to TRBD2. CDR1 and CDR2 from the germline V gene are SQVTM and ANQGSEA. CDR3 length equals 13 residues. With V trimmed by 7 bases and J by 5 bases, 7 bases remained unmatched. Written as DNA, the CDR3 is TGCAGCGGAACACTAGCGGGACCCGAGACCCAGTACTTC. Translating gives CSGTLAGPETQYF.

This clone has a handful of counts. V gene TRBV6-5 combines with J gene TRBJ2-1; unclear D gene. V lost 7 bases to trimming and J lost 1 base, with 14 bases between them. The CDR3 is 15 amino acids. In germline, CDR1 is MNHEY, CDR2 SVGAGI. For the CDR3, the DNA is TGTGCCAGCAACCCGTCGAGGATATCCTACAATGAGCAGTTCTTC. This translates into CASNPSRISYNEQFF.

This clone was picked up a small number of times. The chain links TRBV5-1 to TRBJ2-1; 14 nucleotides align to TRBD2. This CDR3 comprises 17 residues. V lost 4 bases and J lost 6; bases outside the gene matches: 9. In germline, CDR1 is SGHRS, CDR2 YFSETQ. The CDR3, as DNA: TGCGCCAGCAGCCCGGGACTAGCGGGAGCTGGCCTCAATGAGCAGTTCTTC. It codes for CASSPGLAGAGLNEQFF.

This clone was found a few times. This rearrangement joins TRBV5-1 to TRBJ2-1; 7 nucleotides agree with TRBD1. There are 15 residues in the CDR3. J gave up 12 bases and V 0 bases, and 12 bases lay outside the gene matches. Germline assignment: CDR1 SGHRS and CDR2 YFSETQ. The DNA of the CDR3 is TGCGCCAGCAGCTTGGTCGGGACAGATCCCCGAGGGCAGTTCTTC. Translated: CASSLVGTDPRGQFF.

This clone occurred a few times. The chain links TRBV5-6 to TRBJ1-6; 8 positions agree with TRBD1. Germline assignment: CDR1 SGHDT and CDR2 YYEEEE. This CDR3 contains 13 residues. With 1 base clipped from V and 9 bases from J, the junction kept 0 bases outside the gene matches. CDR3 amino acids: CASSLQGASPLHF. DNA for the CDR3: TGTGCCAGCAGCTTGCAGGGGGCTTCACCCCTCCACTTT. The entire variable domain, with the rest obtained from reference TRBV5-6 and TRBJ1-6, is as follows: DAGVTQSPTHLIKTRGQQVTLRCSPKSGHDTVSWYQQALGQGPQFIFQYYEEEERQRGNFPDRFSGHQFPNYSSELNVNALLLGDSALYLCASSLQGASPLHFGNGTRLTVT.

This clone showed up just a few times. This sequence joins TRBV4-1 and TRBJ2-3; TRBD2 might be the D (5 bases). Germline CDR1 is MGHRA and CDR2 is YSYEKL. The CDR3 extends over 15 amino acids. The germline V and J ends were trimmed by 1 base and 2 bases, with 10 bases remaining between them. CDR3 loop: CASSQVRGDTDTQYF. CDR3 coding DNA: TGCGCCAGCAGCCAAGTTCGGGGAGACACAGATACGCAGTATTTT.

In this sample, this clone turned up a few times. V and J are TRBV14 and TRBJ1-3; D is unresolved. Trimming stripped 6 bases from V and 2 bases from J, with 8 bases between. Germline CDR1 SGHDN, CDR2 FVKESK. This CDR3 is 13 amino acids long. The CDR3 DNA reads TGTGCCAGCAGTTACAACGCTGGAAACACCATATATTTT. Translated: CASSYNAGNTIYF. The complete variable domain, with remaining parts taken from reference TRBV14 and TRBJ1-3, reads EAGVTQFPSHSVIEKGQTVTLRCDPISGHDNLYWYRRVMGKEIKFLLHFVKESKQDESGMPNNRFLAERTGGTYSTLKVQPAELEDSGVYFCASSYNAGNTIYFGEGSWLTVV.

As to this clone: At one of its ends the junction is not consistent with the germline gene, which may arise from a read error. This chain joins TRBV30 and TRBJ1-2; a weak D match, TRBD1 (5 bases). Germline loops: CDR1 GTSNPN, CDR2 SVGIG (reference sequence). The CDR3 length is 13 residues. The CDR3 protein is CAWSVGVNYGYNF. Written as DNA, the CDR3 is TGTGCCTGGAGTGTAGGGGTAAACTATGGCTACAACTTC.

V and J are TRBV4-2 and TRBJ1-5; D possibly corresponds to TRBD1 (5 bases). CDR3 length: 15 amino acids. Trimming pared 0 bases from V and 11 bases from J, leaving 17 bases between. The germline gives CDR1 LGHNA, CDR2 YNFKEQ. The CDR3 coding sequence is TGTGCCAGCAGCCAAGACTGGCAGGGTAGGAATACCCAGCATTTT. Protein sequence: CASSQDWQGRNTQHF.

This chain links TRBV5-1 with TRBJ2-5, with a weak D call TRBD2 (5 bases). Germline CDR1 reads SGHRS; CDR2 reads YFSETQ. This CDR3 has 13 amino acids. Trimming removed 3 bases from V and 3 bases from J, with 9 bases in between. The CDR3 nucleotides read TGCGCCAGCAGCTCAGATAGCGAAGAGACCCAGTACTTC. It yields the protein CASSSDSEETQYF.

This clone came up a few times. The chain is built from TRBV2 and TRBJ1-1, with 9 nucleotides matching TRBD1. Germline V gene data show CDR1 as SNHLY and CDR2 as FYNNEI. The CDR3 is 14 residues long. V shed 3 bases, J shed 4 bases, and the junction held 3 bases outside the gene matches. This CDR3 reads CASSEGQGTTEAFF. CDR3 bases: TGTGCCAGCAGTGAGGGACAGGGTACCACTGAAGCTTTCTTT.